These 17 T cell receptor beta chains share one sample of origin, sequenced in a study of cytomegalovirus exposure and HLA in healthy donors. 13 Jbeta primers and 60 Vbeta primers were used for the PCR. TCRdb keeps only in-frame clones here, not all; method: immunoSEQ multiplex PCR. The listing contains about 83,000 clones. Sequenced input: PBMCs. The receptors originated from a man younger than 35 in good health and CMV-seropositive.

The chain combines TRBV19 with TRBJ2-3, with D perhaps matching TRBD2 (5 bases). Germline V gene sequence: CDR1 LNHDA, CDR2 SQIVND (reference sequence). This CDR3 is built from 13 residues. V lost 5 bases to trimming and J lost 6 bases, with 12 bases between them. The CDR3 DNA is TGTGCCAGTAGTTCCCTAGCATTCGATACGCAGTATTTT. It codes for CASSSLAFDTQYF. Using reference TRBV19 and TRBJ2-3 for the parts outside the CDR3, the full variable domain is DGGITQSPKYLFRKEGQNVTLSCEQNLNHDAMYWYRQDPGQGLRLIYYSQIVNDFQKGDIAEGYSVSREKKESFPLTVTSAQKNPTAFYLCASSSLAFDTQYFGPGTRLTVL.

The rearrangement joins TRBV19 to TRBJ1-2; a possible D gene is TRBD1 (6 bases). This CDR3 has 14 residues. Trimming shortened V by 2 bases and J by 4 bases, and 11 bases separated the two germline ends. Germline CDR1 is LNHDA and CDR2 is SQIVND (reference sequence). The CDR3: CASSIRQGIYGYTF. The CDR3 bases are TGTGCCAGTAGTATAAGGCAGGGGATCTATGGCTACACCTTC.

The J gene is TRBJ1-1, the V gene TRBV19, with TRBD1 as a possible D gene (6 bases). From germline, CDR1 is LNHDA and CDR2 SQIVND (reference sequence). The V end was cut by 7 bases, the J end by 4 bases, with 13 bases between. CDR3 length: 13 amino acids. CDR3 coding DNA: TGTGCCAGTACCAATGACAGGAGCACTGAAGCTTTCTTT. This sequence encodes CASTNDRSTEAFF.

The CDR3 coding sequence is TGTGCCAGTAGTATTTGGGCTCTCGGTGAAGCTTTCTTT. This translates into CASSIWALGEAFF. This chain links TRBV19 with TRBJ1-1; D unresolved. The length of the CDR3 is 13 residues. Germline CDR1 is LNHDA and CDR2 is SQIVND (reference sequence). V gave up 3 bases and J gave up 7 bases, with 12 bases separating them.

The V call is TRBV28, the J call TRBJ1-5, with 7 nucleotides matching TRBD1. The CDR3 totals 13 residues. Trimming removed 6 bases from V and 6 bases from J; junction bases left unmatched: 5. Germline CDR1 MDHEN, CDR2 SYDVKM. The CDR3 bases are TGTGCCAGCAGGACCCCAGGGGGTCAGCCCCAGCATTTT. Its protein is CASRTPGGQPQHF. The full variable domain, in which reference TRBV28 and TRBJ1-5 provide the parts outside the CDR3, is DVKVTQSSRYLVKRTGEKVFLECVQDMDHENMFWYRQDPGLGLRLIYFSYDVKMKEKGDIPEGYSVSREKKERFSLILESASTNQTSMYLCASRTPGGQPQHFGDGTRLSIL.

The rearrangement uses TRBV2 and TRBJ2-7; the match to TRBD1 covers 7 bases. From germline, CDR1 is SNHLY and CDR2 FYNNEI. The CDR3 length is 14 residues. The V segment lost 5 bases and the J segment 3 bases; nucleotides outside the gene matches: 7. As DNA, the CDR3 is TGTGCCAGCAGTTTCGGGACAGTGGGCTACGAGCAGTACTTC. It is translated as CASSFGTVGYEQYF.

The chain recombines TRBV7-9 with TRBJ2-3; 13 bases match TRBD2. The germline V gene has CDR1 SEHNR and CDR2 FQNEAQ (reference sequence). Trimming at V came to 5 bases and at J to 0 bases, leaving 5 bases not matched to a gene. The CDR3 is 17 amino acids. This CDR3 is CASSPGTSGVSTDTQYF. For the CDR3, the DNA is TGTGCCAGCAGCCCTGGGACTAGCGGGGTTAGCACAGATACGCAGTATTTT.

The V and J genes are TRBV7-8 and TRBJ2-7; 14 bases agree with TRBD2. V trimming: 2 bases; J trimming: 4 bases; junction bases outside the gene matches: 4. This CDR3 is 16 amino acids long. Germline lookup yields CDR1 SGHVS and CDR2 FQNEAQ. CDR3 residues: CASSLQGLAGVYEQYF. The CDR3 bases are TGTGCCAGCAGCTTACAGGGACTAGCGGGAGTATACGAGCAGTACTTC.

A word on this clone: The junction departs from germline at one end; a sequencing error may be responsible. This rearrangement joins TRBV5-6 to TRBJ2-1; D assignment may be TRBD1 or TRBD2 (5 bases each). The CDR3 has 14 residues. Per the germline V gene, CDR1 is SGHDT and CDR2 is YYEEEE. For the CDR3, the DNA is TGTGCCAGCAGTTTGGGGCGGGTGGTGCATGAGCAGTTCTTC. This encodes CASSLGRVVHEQFF. Based on the CDR3 plus reference TRBV5-6 and TRBJ2-1, the full variable domain is DAGVTQSPTHLIKTRGQQVTLRCSPKSGHDTVSWYQQALGQGPQFIFQYYEEEERQRGNFPDRFSGHQFPNYSSELNVNALLLGDSALYLCASSLGRVVHEQFFGPGTRLTVL.

V gene TRBV7-3 combines with J gene TRBJ1-2; tentative D call: TRBD1 (5 bases). CDR1 is SGHTA, CDR2 FQGTGA, per germline. The V end lost 5 bases, the J end lost 7 bases, and 11 bases lay between the germline ends. The CDR3 length is 12 residues. The CDR3 sequence is CASSPGGGGYTF. Written as DNA, the CDR3 is TGTGCCAGCAGCCCCGGCGGGGGTGGCTACACCTTC.

Comments on this clone: A read error may produce the germline difference seen at one junction end. This rearrangement joins TRBV10-3 to TRBJ2-3, with a weak D call TRBD2 (5 bases). Germline CDR1 and CDR2: ENHRY and SYGVKD. The CDR3 is 13 amino acids. CDR3 loop: CAINEGNTDTQYF. The CDR3 nucleotides read TGTGCCATCAATGAGGGCAACACAGATACGCAGTATTTT.

This sequence joins TRBV4-2 and TRBJ2-1, with 7 bases matching TRBD2. Losses at the gene ends were 4 bases for V and 4 bases for J; bases not matched to a gene: 13. CDR3 size: 17 residues. The germline V gene encodes CDR1 LGHNA and CDR2 YNFKEQ. The CDR3 DNA follows: TGTGCCAGCAGCCCCAGGGATGGCGGGAGCCGATACAATGAGCAGTTCTTC. This sequence encodes CASSPRDGGSRYNEQFF.

This chain joins TRBV28 and TRBJ2-2; possibly TRBD1 for D (6 bases). The CDR3 contains 15 residues. Trimming cost V 5 bases and J 4 bases, with 14 bases left between them. Germline lookup yields CDR1 MDHEN and CDR2 SYDVKM. This chain's CDR3 is CASSKGGSGTGELFF. Here the CDR3 DNA reads TGTGCCAGCAGTAAAGGGGGAAGTGGCACCGGGGAGCTGTTTTTT.

The rearrangement links TRBV28 to TRBJ1-4; no firm D call. CDR3 length: 15 residues. Germline loops: CDR1 MDHEN, CDR2 SYDVKM. The V gene lost 3 bases and the J gene lost 4 bases, with 12 bases spanning the gap. CDR3 nucleotides: TGTGCCAGCAGTTTCCCACAGCAGTTTAATGAAAAACTGTTTTTT. It codes for CASSFPQQFNEKLFF.

J is TRBJ2-3 and V is TRBV5-1; 9 nucleotides align to TRBD2. V gave up 1 base and J gave up 3 bases; unmatched junction bases: 6. This CDR3 has 16 amino acids. The germline CDR1 and CDR2 sequences are SGHRS and YFSETQ. The CDR3 sequence: CASSLNLAGTTDTQYF. CDR3 nucleotides: TGCGCCAGCAGCTTGAACCTAGCGGGGACGACAGATACGCAGTATTTT.

The J gene is TRBJ2-7, the V gene TRBV7-8; 7 nucleotides align to TRBD2. Trimming removed 0 bases from V and 4 bases from J; junction bases left unmatched: 3. Germline V gene data show CDR1 as SGHVS and CDR2 as FQNEAQ. The CDR3 runs 14 residues. The CDR3 sequence is CASSLAAGGYEQYF. The CDR3 coding sequence is TGTGCCAGCAGCTTAGCAGCCGGGGGGTACGAGCAGTACTTC.

J is TRBJ1-1 and V is TRBV7-9; perhaps TRBD1 as D (5 bases). Deletions cut 1 base from V and 6 bases from J, with 12 bases between. The CDR3 is made up of 14 amino acids. Germline-derived CDR1 and CDR2 are SEHNR and FQNEAQ (reference sequence). The CDR3 protein is CASSLDGRGPEAFF. The DNA of the CDR3 is TGTGCCAGCAGCTTAGATGGGAGGGGACCTGAAGCTTTCTTT.